The 4 T cell receptor beta chains listed next were all sequenced from one sample in a study of OX40 agonist ivuxolimab in advanced cancers. Method: immunoSEQ multiplex PCR; TCRdb's copy keeps in-frame clones and lacks some. The table lists about 73,000 clones, more than 70% of them singletons. This sample comprised CD4+ or CD8+ T cells sorted from blood, obtained in a trial of the OX40 agonist ivuxolimab. All receptors come from an adult with an advanced solid tumor such as melanoma, head and neck, liver or kidney cancer.

This chain uses TRBV30 with TRBJ2-5, with 9 bases identical to TRBD2. CDR3 length: 14 amino acids. V lost 5 bases and J lost 4; bases outside the gene matches: 8. Germline values: CDR1 GTSNPN, CDR2 SVGIG (reference sequence). The DNA of the CDR3 is TGTGCCTGGTCAGCGGGAGGAGGGAGAGAGACCCAGTACTTC. This translates into CAWSAGGGRETQYF.

The chain couples TRBV6-1 to TRBJ1-3; D remains unclear. This CDR3 has 15 amino acids. Germline V lookup: CDR1 MNHNS, CDR2 SASEGT. V was clipped by 0 bases and J by 0 bases, with 6 bases between them. Here the CDR3 reads CASSEAVGSGNTIYF. CDR3 bases: TGTGCCAGCAGTGAAGCCGTTGGCTCTGGAAACACCATATATTTT.

The rearrangement links TRBV19 to TRBJ1-5, with D possibly TRBD1 on 6 matching bases. V was cut by 8 bases and J by 0 bases, with 14 bases left in between. CDR1 LNHDA and CDR2 SQIVND come from the germline V gene (reference sequence). The CDR3 contains 15 residues. CDR3 residues: CASGPADSSNQPQHF. The CDR3 DNA follows: TGTGCCAGTGGGCCCGCGGACAGTAGCAATCAGCCCCAGCATTTT.

The gene calls are TRBV6-5 and TRBJ1-2; D possibly corresponds to TRBD1 (5 bases). The CDR3 runs to 14 residues. The V end was cut by 2 bases, the J end by 3 bases, with 10 bases between. Germline V gene lookup returns CDR1 MNHEY and CDR2 SVGAGI. CDR3 loop: CASSYLRVDYGYTF. The DNA of the CDR3 is TGTGCCAGCAGTTACCTCAGGGTCGACTATGGCTACACCTTC.